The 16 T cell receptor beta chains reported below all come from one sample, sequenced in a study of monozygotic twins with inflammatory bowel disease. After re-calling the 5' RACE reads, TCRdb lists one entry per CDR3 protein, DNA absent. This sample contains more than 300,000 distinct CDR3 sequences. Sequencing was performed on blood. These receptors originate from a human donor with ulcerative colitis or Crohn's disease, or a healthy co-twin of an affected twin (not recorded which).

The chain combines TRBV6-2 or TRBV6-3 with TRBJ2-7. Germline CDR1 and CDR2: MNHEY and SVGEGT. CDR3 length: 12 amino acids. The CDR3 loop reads CASGSGHYEQYF.

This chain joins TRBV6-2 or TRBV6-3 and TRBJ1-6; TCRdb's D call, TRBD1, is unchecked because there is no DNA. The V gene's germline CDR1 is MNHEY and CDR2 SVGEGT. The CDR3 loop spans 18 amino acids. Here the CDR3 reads CASSSTPHVGTSNSPLHF.

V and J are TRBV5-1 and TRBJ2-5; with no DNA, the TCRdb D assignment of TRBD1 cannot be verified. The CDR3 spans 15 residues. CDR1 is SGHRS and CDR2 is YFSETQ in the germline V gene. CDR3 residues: CASRDEGQTQETQYF.

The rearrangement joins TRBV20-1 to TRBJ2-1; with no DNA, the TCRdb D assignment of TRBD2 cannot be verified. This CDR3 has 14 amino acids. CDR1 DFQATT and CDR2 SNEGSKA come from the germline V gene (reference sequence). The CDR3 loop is CSAKAGGIYNEQFF.

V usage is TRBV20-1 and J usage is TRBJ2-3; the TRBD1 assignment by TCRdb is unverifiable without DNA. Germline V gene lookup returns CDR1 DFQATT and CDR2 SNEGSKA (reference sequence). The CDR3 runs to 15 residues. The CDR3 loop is CSALGQGSGTDTQYF.

CDR3: CASSLYASGGEQFF. This chain uses TRBV5-8 with TRBJ2-1; TCRdb proposes TRBD2, but this gene call is untestable without DNA. Germline-derived CDR1 and CDR2 are SGHTS and YDEGEE. This CDR3 contains 14 residues.

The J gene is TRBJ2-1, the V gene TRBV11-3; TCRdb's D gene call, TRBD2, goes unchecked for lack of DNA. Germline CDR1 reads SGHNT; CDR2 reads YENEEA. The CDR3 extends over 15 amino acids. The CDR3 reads CASSAGTSGVGEQFF.

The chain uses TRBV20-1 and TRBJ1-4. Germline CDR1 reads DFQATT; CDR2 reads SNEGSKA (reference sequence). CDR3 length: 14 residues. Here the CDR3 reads CSADRAEANEKLFF.

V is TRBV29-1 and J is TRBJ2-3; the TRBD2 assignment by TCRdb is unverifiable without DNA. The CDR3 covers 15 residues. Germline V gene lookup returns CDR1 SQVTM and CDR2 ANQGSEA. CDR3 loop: CSVDGTRKNTDTQYF.

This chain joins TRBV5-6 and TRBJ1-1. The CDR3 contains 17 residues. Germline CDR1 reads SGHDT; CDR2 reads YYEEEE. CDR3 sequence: CASSFRVVEAGNTEAFF.

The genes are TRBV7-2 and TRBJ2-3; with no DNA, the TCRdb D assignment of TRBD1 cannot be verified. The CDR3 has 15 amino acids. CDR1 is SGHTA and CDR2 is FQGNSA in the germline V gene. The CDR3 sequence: CASSLWGTGTDTQYF.

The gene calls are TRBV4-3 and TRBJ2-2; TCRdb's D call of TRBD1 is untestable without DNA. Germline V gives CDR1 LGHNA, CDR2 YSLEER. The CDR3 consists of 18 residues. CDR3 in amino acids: CASSQDPTGQGFPGELFF.

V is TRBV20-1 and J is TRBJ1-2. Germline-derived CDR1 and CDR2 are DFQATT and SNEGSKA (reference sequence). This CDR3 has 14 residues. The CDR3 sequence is CSVQNFHVNYGYTF.

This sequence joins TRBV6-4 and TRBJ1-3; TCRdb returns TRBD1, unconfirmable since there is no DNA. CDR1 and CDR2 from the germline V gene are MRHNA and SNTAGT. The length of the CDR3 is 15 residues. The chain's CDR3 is CASSPGVNSGNTIYF.

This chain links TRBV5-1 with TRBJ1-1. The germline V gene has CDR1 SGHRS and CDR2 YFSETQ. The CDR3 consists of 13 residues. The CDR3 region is CASFEAVGTEAFF.

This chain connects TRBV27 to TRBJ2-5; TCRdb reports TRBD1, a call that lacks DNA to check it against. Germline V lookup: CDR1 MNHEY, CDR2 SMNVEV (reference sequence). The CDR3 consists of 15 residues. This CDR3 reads CASSSGGQGIETQYF.